A selection of T cell receptor beta chains follows, all from one sample in a study of blood T cell repertoires in COVID-19. TCRdb's table, derived via immunoSEQ multiplex PCR, lists solely in-frame clones and lacks some. The table shows around 110,000 clones, with around four fifths occurring only once. The specimen sequenced was peripheral blood. These receptors all stem from a man aged 25 to 45 with acute or convalescent COVID-19. Each CDR3 is given with its conserved first and last residue. The D gene is left open where the match is weak. Clone size appears in some rows only: once, few, many, or a class for an expanded clone.

j_gene,abundance,v_gene,d_gene,CDR3aa,CDR3nt
TRBJ2-7,-,TRBV3-1/TRBV3-2,TRBD2,CASSPRTRGEDEQYF,TGTGCCAGCAGCCCAAGGACTAGGGGTGAGGACGAGCAGTACTTC
TRBJ1-6,-,TRBV6-6,-,CASSFQDSGDSPLHF,TGTGCCAGCAGTTTCCAGGACAGTGGAGATTCACCCCTCCACTTT
TRBJ1-2,-,TRBV3-1/TRBV3-2,-,CASSLASTNYGYTF,TGTGCCAGCAGCCTAGCCAGTACTAACTATGGCTACACCTTC
TRBJ2-1,-,TRBV6-5,TRBD1,CASSSGQGARSEQFF,TGTGCCAGCAGTTCCGGGCAGGGGGCTAGAAGTGAGCAGTTCTTC
TRBJ2-6,-,TRBV19,TRBD1,CASSWTGGAEAIGANVLTF,TGTGCCAGTAGTTGGACAGGGGGCGCGGAGGCCATCGGGGCCAACGTCCTGACTTTC
TRBJ1-1,-,TRBV19,-,CASILGQTEAFF,TGTGCCAGTATCCTGGGCCAAACTGAAGCTTTCTTT
TRBJ2-1,-,TRBV30,TRBD2,CAWSRATSGSYNEQFF,TGTGCCTGGAGTCGCGCTACTAGCGGCTCCTACAATGAGCAGTTCTTC
TRBJ2-3,-,TRBV4-2,TRBD2,CASSPVGVAGADTQYF,TGTGCCAGCAGCCCGGTCGGGGTAGCGGGAGCAGATACGCAGTATTTT
TRBJ1-3,-,TRBV12-3/TRBV12-4,-,CASRQGTGNTIYF,TGTGCCAGCAGACAGGGAACTGGAAACACCATATATTTT
TRBJ2-7,-,TRBV2,-,CATKGELVSYEQYF,TGTGCCACTAAGGGGGAATTAGTTTCCTACGAGCAGTACTTC
TRBJ2-1,-,TRBV5-8,TRBD2,CASSSGLAGPYNEQFF,TGTGCCAGCAGCTCCGGACTAGCGGGACCTTACAATGAGCAGTTCTTC
TRBJ2-2,once,TRBV5-1,-,CASSLDRTNTGELFF,TGCGCCAGCAGCTTGGACAGAACGAACACCGGGGAGCTGTTTTTT
TRBJ1-3,-,TRBV4-1,TRBD1,CASSRTGGFGNTIYF,TGCGCCAGCAGCCGGACAGGGGGCTTCGGAAACACCATATATTTT
TRBJ2-7,-,TRBV2,-,CASSTSQEIPKYEQYF,TGTGCCAGCAGCACCTCGCAGGAAATCCCCAAGTACGAGCAGTACTTC
TRBJ1-5,-,TRBV30,-,CAWSAPGNQPQHF,TGTGCCTGGAGTGCCCCTGGCAATCAGCCCCAGCATTTT
TRBJ2-7,-,TRBV20-1,TRBD1,CSASLDRGYEQYF,TGCAGTGCTAGTCTGGACAGGGGCTACGAGCAGTACTTC
TRBJ1-1,-,TRBV3-1/TRBV3-2,-,CASSPSGGWTEAFF,TGTGCCAGCAGCCCCTCCGGCGGATGGACTGAAGCTTTCTTT
TRBJ1-1,-,TRBV19,TRBD1,CASSTTRTGLNTEAFF,TGTGCCAGTAGTACAACCCGGACAGGGCTGAACACTGAAGCTTTCTTT
TRBJ2-1,-,TRBV4-2,-,CASSQEGPNEQFF,TGTGCCAGCAGCCAAGAGGGCCCGAATGAGCAGTTCTTC
TRBJ2-1,once,TRBV4-1,TRBD2,CASSQETGGMDEQFF,TGCGCCAGCAGCCAAGAAACGGGAGGGATGGATGAGCAGTTCTTC
TRBJ1-4,few,TRBV15,-,CATSLGQGSNEKLFF,TGTGCCACCAGCCTCGGGCAGGGAAGTAATGAAAAACTGTTTTTT
TRBJ1-2,-,TRBV30,-,CAWSPGSYGYTF,TGTGCCTGGAGCCCCGGGAGCTATGGCTACACCTTC
TRBJ1-2,-,TRBV7-5,-,CARSKQTIPANYGYTF,TGTGCCAGAAGTAAACAGACAATTCCAGCTAACTATGGCTACACCTTC
TRBJ1-2,-,TRBV6-5,TRBD1,CASSYDRVEGYTF,TGTGCCAGCAGTTACGACAGGGTAGAGGGCTACACCTTC
TRBJ1-5,-,TRBV28,-,CASSLWAEINQPQHF,TGTGCCAGCAGTTTGTGGGCAGAGATCAATCAGCCCCAGCATTTT
TRBJ1-3,-,TRBV25-1,-,CASSLGNHQLSGNTIYF,TGTGCCAGCAGCCTAGGAAACCATCAACTCTCTGGAAACACCATATATTTT
TRBJ1-1,-,TRBV9,TRBD1,CASSVGQDNTEAFF,TGTGCCAGCAGCGTGGGACAGGATAACACTGAAGCTTTCTTT
TRBJ2-1,few,TRBV27,-,CASSADYSYNEQFF,TGTGCCAGCAGTGCGGACTACTCCTACAATGAGCAGTTCTTC
TRBJ1-5,-,TRBV19,-,CASSPAWGGVSNQPQHF,TGTGCCAGTAGCCCAGCGTGGGGGGGTGTAAGCAATCAGCCCCAGCATTTT
TRBJ1-2,-,TRBV30,TRBD1,CAWSVIRGTAYGYTF,TGTGCCTGGAGTGTTATCCGCGGGACAGCCTATGGCTACACCTTC
TRBJ2-1,-,TRBV30,TRBD2,CAWSQGAGGYYNEQFF,TGTGCCTGGAGCCAAGGAGCGGGGGGGTATTACAATGAGCAGTTCTTC
TRBJ2-3,-,TRBV11-3,-,CASSYGLSGTDTQYF,TGTGCCAGCAGCTACGGACTCTCTGGCACAGATACGCAGTATTTT
TRBJ2-7,-,TRBV5-4,TRBD2,CASSQAGGGSYEQYF,TGTGCCAGCAGCCAGGCGGGGGGTGGATCTTACGAGCAGTACTTC
TRBJ1-2,-,TRBV3-1/TRBV3-2,-,CASSQVEYGYTF,TGTGCCAGCAGCCAAGTAGAGTATGGCTACACCTTC
TRBJ2-1,-,TRBV5-1,TRBD2,CASSLEPSGNYNEQFF,TGCGCCAGCAGCTTGGAGCCTAGCGGGAACTACAATGAGCAGTTCTTC
TRBJ1-2,few,TRBV13,-,CASSARRGHHGYTF,TGTGCCAGCAGCGCGCGGAGAGGGCACCATGGCTACACCTTC
TRBJ2-3,-,TRBV12-5,TRBD2,CASGLSSGGSTDTQYF,TGTGCTAGTGGTTTGTCTAGCGGGGGCAGCACAGATACGCAGTATTTT
TRBJ2-5,-,TRBV27,-,CASSPFQETQYF,TGTGCCAGCAGTCCCTTCCAAGAGACCCAGTACTTC
TRBJ1-5,-,TRBV19,TRBD1,CASSIRQGFSQPQHF,TGTGCCAGTAGTATAAGACAGGGGTTCAGTCAGCCCCAGCATTTT
TRBJ2-1,few,TRBV4-2,-,CASSPEGVGVFLNEQFF,TGTGCCAGCAGCCCCGAGGGCGTTGGCGTGTTTCTCAATGAGCAGTTCTTC
TRBJ2-1,-,TRBV6-5,TRBD1,CASSYLDRANEQFF,TGTGCCAGCAGTTACTTGGACAGGGCGAATGAGCAGTTCTTC
TRBJ1-1,once,TRBV19,-,CASRRGASEAFF,TGTGCCAGCCGAAGGGGTGCTTCTGAAGCTTTCTTT
TRBJ2-1,few,TRBV5-4,TRBD2,CASSLDLAGAYEQFF,TGTGCCAGCAGCTTGGATCTGGCGGGAGCCTATGAGCAGTTCTTC